Listed below are T cell receptor beta chains from one sample, sequenced in a study of cytomegalovirus exposure and HLA in healthy donors. Clones were sequenced by immunoSEQ multiplex PCR, and TCRdb holds only the in-frame ones, with some missing. The data hold fewer than 140,000 clones, with 75% observed a single time. The material sequenced was PBMCs. All receptors derive from a male donor in good health and CMV-seropositive. The CDR3 runs from the conserved cysteine through the conserved F or W. D genes are given only for firm matches. For some rows the clone size is stated as once, few or many, or as a class when expanded; others skip it.

V gene	D gene	clone size	J gene	CDR3 DNA	CDR3 protein
TRBV2	-	-	TRBJ2-3	TGTGCCAGCCATAGCACAGATACGCAGTATTTT	CASHSTDTQYF
TRBV15	TRBD2	few	TRBJ2-5	TGTGCCACCAGCAGAGGACTAGCCTATGAGACCCAGTACTTC	CATSRGLAYETQYF
TRBV4-1	-	-	TRBJ2-7	TGCGCCAGCAGCCGGACAGCCTCCTACGAGCAGTACTTC	CASSRTASYEQYF
TRBV18	TRBD1	-	TRBJ2-7	TGTGCCAGCTCACCCGGACAGGGGAGCACCTACGAGCAGTACTTC	CASSPGQGSTYEQYF
TRBV28	TRBD1	-	TRBJ2-5	TGTGCCAGCAGTTTCGGTCCAGTGACAGGGGAGACCCAGTACTTC	CASSFGPVTGETQYF
TRBV7-7	TRBD1	-	TRBJ2-3	TGTGCCAGCAGCCCGGGGCAGGGGGCGTTAGATACGCAGTATTTT	CASSPGQGALDTQYF
TRBV13	TRBD1	-	TRBJ1-1	TGTGCCAGCAGCGTCATGACAGGGGGGGGCACTGAAGCTTTCTTT	CASSVMTGGGTEAFF
TRBV7-7	TRBD2	once	TRBJ2-5	TGTGCTAGCACCCCGCTAGCGGGAGTACAAGAGACCCAGTACTTC	CASTPLAGVQETQYF
TRBV27	TRBD2	-	TRBJ2-7	TGTGCCAGCAGACGCGGGGGGGCAGCGTACGAGCAGTACTTC	CASRRGGAAYEQYF
TRBV28	TRBD1	-	TRBJ2-1	TGTGCCAGCAGCTCCCCCGGGACAGGGTCCTACAATGAGCAGTTCTTC	CASSSPGTGSYNEQFF
TRBV30	-	-	TRBJ2-4	TGTGCCTGGAGTGCGGGGCTAGCGATAGCCAAAAACATTCAGTACTTC	CAWSAGLAIAKNIQYF
TRBV4-3	-	few	TRBJ2-7	TGCGCCAGCAGCCAAGATACAGGGAGCTACGAGCAGTACTTC	CASSQDTGSYEQYF
TRBV11-2	-	-	TRBJ2-7	TGTGCCAGCAGCTTAGTAAGGAGAGGAGACGAAGTGTACTTC	CASSLVRRGDEVYF
TRBV5-6	TRBD1	-	TRBJ2-3	TGTGCCAGCAGTCGGGACAGACGCACAGATACGCAGTATTTT	CASSRDRRTDTQYF
TRBV4-1	TRBD1	-	TRBJ1-5	TGCGCCAGCAGCAAGGGGACAGGGGGCGAGCAGCCCCAGCATTTT	CASSKGTGGEQPQHF
TRBV5-6	-	-	TRBJ2-7	TGTGCCAGCAGCCGCCTACAGGGTTTCCCCTACGAGCAGTACTTC	CASSRLQGFPYEQYF
TRBV6-5	TRBD1	-	TRBJ2-7	TGTGCCAGCAGTTCTAAGGACAGGTTCCTGACCTACGAGCAGTACTTC	CASSSKDRFLTYEQYF
TRBV28	-	-	TRBJ2-7	TGTGCCAGCAGTTTAGCCCGACTAGATCGCTACGAGCAGTACTTC	CASSLARLDRYEQYF
TRBV7-9	TRBD1	-	TRBJ2-7	TGTGCCAGCAGCCCAAGGGACAGGGGTTCGAGGGAGCAGTACTTC	CASSPRDRGSREQYF
TRBV27	-	few	TRBJ2-2	TGTGCCAGCAGTTTATCGATGCGGCCAGTCCGTGGCGGGGAGCTGTTTTTT	CASSLSMRPVRGGELFF
TRBV29-1	TRBD2	-	TRBJ2-1	TGCAGCGTGGGACCTAGCGGGAGGGCGTTTGGCAATGAGCAGTTCTTC	CSVGPSGRAFGNEQFF
TRBV5-1	TRBD2	-	TRBJ2-7	TGCGCCAGCAGCCTGGGGACTAGCCCTACCTACGAGCAGTACTTC	CASSLGTSPTYEQYF
TRBV4-2	-	-	TRBJ1-5	TGTGCCAGCAGCCAAGATAGGGTTCAGGGCTATAGCAATCAGCCCCAGCATTTT	CASSQDRVQGYSNQPQHF
TRBV27	-	-	TRBJ1-3	TGTGCCAGCAGTTTCTCAGGCGAGAGCTCTGGAAACACCATATATTTT	CASSFSGESSGNTIYF
TRBV6-6	-	-	TRBJ1-1	TGTGCCAGCACCAATTTGGGGAGTCCTACTGAAGCTTTCTTT	CASTNLGSPTEAFF
TRBV9	TRBD1	few	TRBJ1-5	TGTGCCAGCAGCGAACCCGGGACAGGGGGATCTTATAGCAATCAGCCCCAGAATTTT	CASSEPGTGGSYSNQPQNF
TRBV5-1	TRBD2	once	TRBJ2-7	TGCGCCAGCAGCCTGACTAGCGGGAGTCGCCACGAGCAGTACTTC	CASSLTSGSRHEQYF
TRBV2	TRBD1	few	TRBJ1-1	TGTGCCAGCAGCCCGACTACAGGGGGCTTCACTGAAGCTTTCTTT	CASSPTTGGFTEAFF
TRBV28	-	-	TRBJ1-1	TGTGCCAGCAGTTTACTGGCAGGGAACACTGAAGCTTTCTTT	CASSLLAGNTEAFF
TRBV6-1	TRBD1	-	TRBJ1-2	TGTGCCAGCAGGCCGGGACAGGGGGCATATGGCTACACCTTC	CASRPGQGAYGYTF
TRBV11-2	-	-	TRBJ2-7	TGTGCCAGCAGCTTCCCCTCGGGCAGGGCATCGTACGAGCAGTACTTC	CASSFPSGRASYEQYF